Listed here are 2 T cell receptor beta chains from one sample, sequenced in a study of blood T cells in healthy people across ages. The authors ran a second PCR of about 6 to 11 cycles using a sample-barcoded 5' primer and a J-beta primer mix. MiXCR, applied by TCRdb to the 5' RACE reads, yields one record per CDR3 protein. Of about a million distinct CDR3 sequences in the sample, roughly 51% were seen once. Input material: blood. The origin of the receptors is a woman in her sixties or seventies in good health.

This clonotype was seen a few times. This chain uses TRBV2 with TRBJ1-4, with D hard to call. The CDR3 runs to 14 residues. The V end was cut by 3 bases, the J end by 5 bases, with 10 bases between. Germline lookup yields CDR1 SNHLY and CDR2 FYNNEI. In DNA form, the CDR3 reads TGTGCCAGCAGTGACCCCAGACTAAATGAAAAACTGTTTTTT. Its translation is CASSDPRLNEKLFF. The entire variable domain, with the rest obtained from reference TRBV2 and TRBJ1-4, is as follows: EPEVTQTPSHQVTQMGQEVILRCVPISNHLYFYWYRQILGQKVEFLVSFYNNEISEKSEIFDDQFSVERPDGSNFTLKIRSTKLEDSAMYFCASSDPRLNEKLFFGSGTQLSVL.

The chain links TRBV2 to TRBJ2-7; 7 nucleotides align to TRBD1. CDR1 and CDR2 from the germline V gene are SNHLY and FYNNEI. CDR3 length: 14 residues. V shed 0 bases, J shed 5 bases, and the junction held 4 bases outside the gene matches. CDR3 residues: CASSEALQGDEQYF. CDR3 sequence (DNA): TGTGCCAGCAGTGAAGCGCTTCAGGGGGACGAGCAGTACTTC.